This T cell receptor (beta chain) appears in the sequencing data of a study of Ad26.COV2.S vaccination and SARS-CoV-2 variants. Across the study: Ad26.COV2.S was injected intramuscularly once or twice, 56 days apart.

V was clipped by 1 base and J by 8 bases; unmatched bases: 11. From germline, CDR1 is SEHNR and CDR2 FQNEAQ (reference sequence). This CDR3 is 16 amino acids long. Noted treatment: around 19 received Ad26.COV2.S at low or high dose, single or two shots; about 5 received placebo; per-sample allocation not given. Collection of the samples took place on day 63 after the first injection of vaccine or placebo. Here immunoSEQ multiplex PCR was the method, and the copy in TCRdb shows in-frame clones only, minus some. Here the sample spans around 250,000 clones, about 89% being singletons. V is TRBV7-9 and J is TRBJ1-2; 9 bases are a match to TRBD1. The TCR sequence derives from a person between 18 and 65 years old who received the Ad26.COV2.S COVID-19 vaccine or a placebo. The material sequenced was peripheral blood, taken in a trial of Ad26.COV2.S vaccine versus placebo. The CDR3 here is CASSLEPGQGTSGYTF. CDR3 DNA sequence: TGTGCCAGCAGCTTAGAGCCTGGACAGGGGACGTCCGGCTACACCTTC.